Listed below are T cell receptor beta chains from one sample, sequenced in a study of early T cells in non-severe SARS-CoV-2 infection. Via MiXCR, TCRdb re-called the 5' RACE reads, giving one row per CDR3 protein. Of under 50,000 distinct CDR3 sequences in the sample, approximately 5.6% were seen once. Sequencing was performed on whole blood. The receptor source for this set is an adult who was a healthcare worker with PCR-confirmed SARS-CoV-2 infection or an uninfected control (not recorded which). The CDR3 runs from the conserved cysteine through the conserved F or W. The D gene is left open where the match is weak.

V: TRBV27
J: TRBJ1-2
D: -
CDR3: CASSQGRINYGYTF

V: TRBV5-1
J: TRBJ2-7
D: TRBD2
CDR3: CASSLGGRNEQYF

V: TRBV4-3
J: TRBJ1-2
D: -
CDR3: CASSQEAGEWYYGYTF

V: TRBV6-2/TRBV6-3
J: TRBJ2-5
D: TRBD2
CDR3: CASSSPERGGCQYF

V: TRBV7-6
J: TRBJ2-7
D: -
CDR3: CASSFEDTSYEQYF

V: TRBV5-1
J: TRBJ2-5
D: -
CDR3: CASSLGGSETQYF

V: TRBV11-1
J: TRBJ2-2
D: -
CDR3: CASSTLDSNTGELFF

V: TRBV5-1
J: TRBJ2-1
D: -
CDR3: CASSPLRADNEQFF

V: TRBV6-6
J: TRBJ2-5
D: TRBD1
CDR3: CASSYSRTGQETQYF

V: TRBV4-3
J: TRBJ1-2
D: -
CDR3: CASSHLAGAEGANYGYTF

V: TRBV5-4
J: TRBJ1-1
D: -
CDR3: CASRVAGGRMGEAFF

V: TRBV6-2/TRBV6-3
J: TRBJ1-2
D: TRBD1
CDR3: CASSYYGTGAGYTF

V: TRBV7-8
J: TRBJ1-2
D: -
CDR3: CASSLDRTVYGYTF

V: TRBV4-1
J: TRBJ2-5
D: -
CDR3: CASSHQTGETQYF

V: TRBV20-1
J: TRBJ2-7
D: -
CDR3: CSVRDAYEQYF

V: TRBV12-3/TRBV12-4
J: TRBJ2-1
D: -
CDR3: CASSLKGVINEQFF

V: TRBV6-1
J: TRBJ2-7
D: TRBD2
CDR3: CASSERSGGAFIFYEQYF

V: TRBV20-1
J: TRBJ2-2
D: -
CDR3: CSASRLTGELFF

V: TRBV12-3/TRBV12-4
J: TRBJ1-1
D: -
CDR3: CASSLSSQGGTEAFF